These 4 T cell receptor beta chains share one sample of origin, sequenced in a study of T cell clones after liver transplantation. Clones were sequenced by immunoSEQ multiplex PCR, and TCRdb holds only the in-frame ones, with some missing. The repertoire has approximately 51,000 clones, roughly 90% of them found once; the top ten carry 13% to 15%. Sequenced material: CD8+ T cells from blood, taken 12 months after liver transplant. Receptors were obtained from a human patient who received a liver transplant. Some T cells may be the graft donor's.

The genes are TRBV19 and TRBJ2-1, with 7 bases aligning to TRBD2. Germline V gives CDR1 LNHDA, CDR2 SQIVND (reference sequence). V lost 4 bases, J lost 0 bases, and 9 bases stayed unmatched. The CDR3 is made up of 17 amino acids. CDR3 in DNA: TGTGCCAGTAGTAGAGGGGAGGGCCTGAGCTCCTACAATGAGCAGTTCTTC. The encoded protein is CASSRGEGLSSYNEQFF.

CDR3 DNA: TGTGCCACCAAATTGACAGGGGGCTACACTGAAGCTTTCTTT. Amino acids: CATKLTGGYTEAFF. The chain links TRBV19 to TRBJ1-1, with TRBD1 matching 10 bases. Germline V gene sequence: CDR1 LNHDA, CDR2 SQIVND (reference sequence). The CDR3 is made up of 14 amino acids. Trimming removed 10 bases from V and 3 bases from J; junction bases left unmatched: 8.

CDR3 sequence (DNA): TGTGCTCTTACATTAGGCACTGAAGCTTTCTTT. This translates into CALTLGTEAFF. The genes are TRBV30 and TRBJ1-1; no definite D call. The CDR3 contains 11 residues. CDR1 and CDR2 from the germline V gene are GTSNPN and SVGIG (reference sequence).

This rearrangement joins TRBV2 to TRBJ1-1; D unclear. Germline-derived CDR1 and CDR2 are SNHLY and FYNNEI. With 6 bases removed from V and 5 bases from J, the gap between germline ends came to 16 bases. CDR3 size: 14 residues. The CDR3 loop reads CASREIPGGTEAFF. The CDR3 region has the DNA TGTGCCAGCAGGGAAATTCCGGGTGGGACTGAAGCTTTCTTT.